The 13 T cell receptor beta chains in this list originate from one sample, sequenced in a study of CXCR3-negative and CXCR3-positive naive CD8 T cells. 5' RACE that incorporated UMI labels was used to prepare the TRB cDNA libraries. Reprocessing the 5' RACE reads, TCRdb reports a single entry for every CDR3 protein and omits DNA. The ten most abundant clones cover around 0.3% of a sample with around 160,000 distinct CDR3 sequences. Findings and limits, study-wide: Hydrophobicity was higher for TRB CDR3s found in CXCR3-positive naive cells than in CXCR3-negative naive cells.

Their target antigens are unknown. Sequenced: naive CXCR3+ CD8+ T cells from blood. Indicated subset: CD45RO-CCR7+CD27+CD95- naive CD8+ T cells expressing CXCR3 (TNR3+). These receptors were obtained from a human donor in good health. Some clones in this sample may be carry-over from other donors' samples.

The chain employs TRBV7-9 and TRBJ1-6. Germline V lookup: CDR1 SEHNR, CDR2 FQNEAQ (reference sequence). The CDR3 loop spans 15 amino acids. Here the CDR3 reads CASSPSLIDNSPLHF.

The chain joins TRBV25-1 to TRBJ2-7. This CDR3 contains 14 residues. CDR1 is MGHDK, CDR2 SYGVNS, per germline. CDR3 region: CASSDQVDSYEQYF.

This chain uses TRBV28 with TRBJ1-2; TCRdb calls TRBD1, which cannot be checked without DNA. This CDR3 spans 13 amino acids. In germline, CDR1 is MDHEN, CDR2 SYDVKM. CDR3 amino acids: CASRSGQDYGYTF.

The rearrangement uses TRBV30 and TRBJ2-6; the TCRdb D gene call, TRBD1, has no DNA to confirm it. The CDR3 spans 18 residues. The germline gives CDR1 GTSNPN, CDR2 SVGIG (reference sequence). The chain's CDR3 is CAWSVSGEGVRGANVLTF.

The chain has TRBV5-1 and TRBJ1-1. The germline V gene encodes CDR1 SGHRS and CDR2 YFSETQ. CDR3 size: 13 residues. The CDR3 sequence: CASSLAEYAEAFF.

The chain uses TRBV9 and TRBJ1-1. This CDR3 contains 13 residues. Germline CDR1 and CDR2: SGDLS and YYNGEE. CDR3 protein: CASSLGVDTEAFF. Using reference TRBV9 and TRBJ1-1 for the parts outside the CDR3, the full variable domain is DSGVTQTPKHLITATGQRVTLRCSPRSGDLSVYWYQQSLDQGLQFLIQYYNGEERAKGNILERFSAQQFPDLHSELNLSSLELGDSALYFCASSLGVDTEAFFGQGTRLTVV.

The chain employs TRBV28 and TRBJ2-7; TCRdb designates TRBD1, a call that cannot be tested without DNA. The CDR3 extends over 15 amino acids. Per germline, CDR1 MDHEN and CDR2 SYDVKM. Here the CDR3 reads CASRGSGTGSYEQYF.

J is TRBJ2-7 and V is TRBV9; no DNA is available, so the TRBD1 call from TCRdb remains unchecked. Germline CDR1 SGDLS, CDR2 YYNGEE. This CDR3 has 15 residues. The chain's CDR3 is CASSAGNDSSYEQYF. Variable domain in full (rest from reference TRBV9 and TRBJ2-7): DSGVTQTPKHLITATGQRVTLRCSPRSGDLSVYWYQQSLDQGLQFLIQYYNGEERAKGNILERFSAQQFPDLHSELNLSSLELGDSALYFCASSAGNDSSYEQYFGPGTRLTVT.

This chain connects TRBV10-3 to TRBJ1-1. The CDR3 length is 13 residues. From germline, CDR1 is ENHRY and CDR2 SYGVKD. CDR3 sequence reads: CAISESLSTEAFF.

The rearrangement uses TRBV4-1 and TRBJ1-2; TCRdb names TRBD1, which stays unverified in the absence of DNA. Germline V gene data show CDR1 as MGHRA and CDR2 as YSYEKL. CDR3 length: 13 residues. CDR3 sequence reads: CASSKDRTGGYTF.

V gene TRBV10-3 combines with J gene TRBJ1-1. Germline V gene lookup returns CDR1 ENHRY and CDR2 SYGVKD. The CDR3 is 16 amino acids. The CDR3 region is CAISESVGYSNTEAFF.

The rearrangement links TRBV20-1 to TRBJ2-3; TCRdb designates TRBD1, a call that cannot be tested without DNA. CDR3 length: 14 amino acids. The germline V gene encodes CDR1 DFQATT and CDR2 SNEGSKA (reference sequence). The CDR3 protein is CSARGGVRTDTQYF.

The chain couples TRBV10-2 to TRBJ1-1; with no DNA, the TCRdb D assignment of TRBD1 cannot be verified. CDR1 is WSHSY and CDR2 is SAAADI in the germline V gene. The CDR3 has 16 residues. The CDR3 reads CASSEGRGPLDLEAFF.